This TCR beta chain was recovered during a study of cytomegalovirus exposure and HLA in healthy donors. A note on this clone: Its cognate antigen is unknown.

Study-level points and caveats: With later analysis, a missense DCLRE1C variant became linked to TCR beta V- and J-gene trimming.

The study ran its PCR with 60 Vbeta and 13 Jbeta primers. Profiling relied on immunoSEQ multiplex PCR, and the TCRdb table lists in-frame clones only, not all of them. The sample lists 150,000 to 200,000 clones, over 70% occurring once. Though probably carrying unrecorded immune exposures, donors were nominally healthy at sampling. The receptor's source is a man aged 40-49 years in good health and CMV-seropositive. The sample comprised PBMCs.

CDR3 sequence: CASSSRTSGRANEQFF. The CDR3 nucleotides read TGTGCCAGCAGCTCTCGGACTAGCGGGAGGGCTAATGAGCAGTTCTTC. The V gene is TRBV5-6, the J gene TRBJ2-1; 15 bases match TRBD2. After removal of 3 bases from V and 7 bases from J, the junction contained 5 bases not matched to a gene. The CDR3 length is 16 residues. Germline assignment: CDR1 SGHDT and CDR2 YYEEEE. The complete variable domain, with remaining parts taken from reference TRBV5-6 and TRBJ2-1, reads DAGVTQSPTHLIKTRGQQVTLRCSPKSGHDTVSWYQQALGQGPQFIFQYYEEEERQRGNFPDRFSGHQFPNYSSELNVNALLLGDSALYLCASSSRTSGRANEQFFGPGTRLTVL.